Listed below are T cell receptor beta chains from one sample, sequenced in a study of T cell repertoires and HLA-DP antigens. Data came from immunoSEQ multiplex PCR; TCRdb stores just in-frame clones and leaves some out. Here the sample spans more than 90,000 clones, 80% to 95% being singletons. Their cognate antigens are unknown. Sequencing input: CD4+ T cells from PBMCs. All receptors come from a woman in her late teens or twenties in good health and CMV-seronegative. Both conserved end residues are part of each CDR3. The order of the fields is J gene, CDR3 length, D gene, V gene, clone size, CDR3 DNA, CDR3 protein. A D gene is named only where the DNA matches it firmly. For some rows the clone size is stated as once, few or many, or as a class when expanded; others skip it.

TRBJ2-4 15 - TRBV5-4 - TGTGCCAGCAGCTTGGATGGATTAGCCAAAAACATTCAGTACTTC CASSLDGLAKNIQYF
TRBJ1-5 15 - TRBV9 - TGTGCCAGCAGCGTAGACGGTGGGGGCAATCAGCCCCAGCATTTT CASSVDGGGNQPQHF
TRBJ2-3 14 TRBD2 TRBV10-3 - TGTGCCATCGGGGGCGGGAGGGCCACAGATACGCAGTATTTT CAIGGGRATDTQYF
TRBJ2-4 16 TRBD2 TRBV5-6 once TGTGCCAGCAGCTCTGGACTAGCGGGGGGGCCGGACATTCAGTACTTC CASSSGLAGGPDIQYF
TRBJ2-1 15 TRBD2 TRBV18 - TGTGCCAGCTCACCAGCGGGAGCCTTCAACAATGAGCAGTTCTTC CASSPAGAFNNEQFF
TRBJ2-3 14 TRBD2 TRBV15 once TGTGCCACCAGCCAGCTAGCGGGGGGAGGTACGCAGTATTTT CATSQLAGGGTQYF
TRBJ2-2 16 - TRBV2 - TGTGCCAGCAGTGTATCCTGGGGGGCACGGACCGGGGAGCTGTTTTTT CASSVSWGARTGELFF
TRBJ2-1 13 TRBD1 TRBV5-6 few TGTGCCAGCAGTCAGGCTCCGGGACAGCTGCAGTTCTTC CASSQAPGQLQFF
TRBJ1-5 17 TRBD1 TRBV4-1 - TGCGCCAGCAGCCTGAGCCGGGGACAGGGAAGGGGGCAGCCCCAGCATTTT CASSLSRGQGRGQPQHF
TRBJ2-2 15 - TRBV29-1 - TGCAGCGCCGCGAGGGGGACACCGAACACCGGGGAGCTGTTTTTT CSAARGTPNTGELFF
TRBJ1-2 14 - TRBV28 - TGTGCCAGCAGTTTATGGGGCGGGAACTATGGCTACACCTTC CASSLWGGNYGYTF
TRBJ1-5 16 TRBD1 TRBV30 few TGTGCCTGGAGTGTGGCAGGGGGCCTTAGCAATCAGCCCCAGCATTTT CAWSVAGGLSNQPQHF
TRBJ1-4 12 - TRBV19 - TGTGTTAGCGGGCAGTATAATGAAAAACTGTTTTTT CVSGQYNEKLFF
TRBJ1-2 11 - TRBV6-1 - TGTGCCAGCAGTTGGGGGCAGGGCTACACCTTC CASSWGQGYTF
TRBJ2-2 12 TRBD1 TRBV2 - TGTGCGACAGGGAAGATGGGCGGGGAGCTGTTTTTT CATGKMGGELFF
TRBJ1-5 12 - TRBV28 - TGTGCCAGCAGTGGCCGGGTTCAGCCCCAGCATTTT CASSGRVQPQHF
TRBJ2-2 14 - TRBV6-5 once TGTGCCAGCAGTTATTGGAGGAACACCGGGGAGCTGTTTTTT CASSYWRNTGELFF
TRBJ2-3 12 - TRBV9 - TGTGCCAGCAGCGTAGTGGCGGATACGCAGTATTTT CASSVVADTQYF
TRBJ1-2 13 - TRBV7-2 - TGTGCCAGCAGCTTAGGGCCTAACTATGGCTACACCTTC CASSLGPNYGYTF
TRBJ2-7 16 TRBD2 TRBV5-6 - TGTGCCAGCAGGGGTCTTCTAGCGGGAGGAACCTACGAGCAGTACTTC CASRGLLAGGTYEQYF
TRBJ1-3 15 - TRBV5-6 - TGTGCCAGCAGCCAGAGGGGGAGCTCTGGAAACACCATATATTTT CASSQRGSSGNTIYF
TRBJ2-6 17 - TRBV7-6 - TGTGCCAGCAGCTTATTCAGTGGGGTACCTGGGGCCAACGTCCTGACTTTC CASSLFSGVPGANVLTF
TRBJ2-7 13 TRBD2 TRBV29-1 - TGCAGCGTTCGGACTAGCGGGAGTTACGAGCAGTACTTC CSVRTSGSYEQYF
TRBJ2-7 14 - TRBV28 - TGTGCCAGCAGCGCACAGAGGGGTACCTACGAGCAGTACTTC CASSAQRGTYEQYF
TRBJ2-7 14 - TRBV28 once TGTGCCACCGCGCGGCCGTCGGGGGCCTACGAGCAGTACTTC CATARPSGAYEQYF
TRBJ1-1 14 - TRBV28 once TGTGCCAGCAGTTCCCCCTGGGAGAACACTGAAGCTTTCTTT CASSSPWENTEAFF
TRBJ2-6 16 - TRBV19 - TGTGCCAGTACCCCCAGGGGCCCCTCTGGGGCCAACGTCCTGACTTTC CASTPRGPSGANVLTF
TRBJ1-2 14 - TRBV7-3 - TGTGCCAGCAGCCCAGACCCTCAGGGGTATGGCTACACCTTC CASSPDPQGYGYTF
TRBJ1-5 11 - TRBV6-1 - TGTGCCAGCAGTGAAATGGGGCCCCAGCATTTT CASSEMGPQHF
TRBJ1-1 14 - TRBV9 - TGTGCCAGCAGCGTAGTCCCCGCGAACACTGAAGCTTTCTTT CASSVVPANTEAFF
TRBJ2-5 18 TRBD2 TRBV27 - TGTGCCAGCAACCCAGGAGGGACTAGCGGGCCGGGAAGGGAGACCCAGTACTTC CASNPGGTSGPGRETQYF
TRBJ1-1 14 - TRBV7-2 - TGTGCCAGCAGCGCCGTAGCGGCGAACACTGAAGCTTTCTTT CASSAVAANTEAFF
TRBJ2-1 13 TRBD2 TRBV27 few TGTGCCAGCAATAGACTAGCCCGTGATGAGCAGTTCTTC CASNRLARDEQFF
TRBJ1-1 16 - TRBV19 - TGTGCCAGTAGTATAGGTTGGGGGGGCCTGAACACTGAAGCTTTCTTT CASSIGWGGLNTEAFF
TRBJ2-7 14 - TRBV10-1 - TGCGCCAGCAGTGAAGGGGGAGGCCTCTACGAGCAGTACTTC CASSEGGGLYEQYF
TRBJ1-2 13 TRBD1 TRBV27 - TGTGCCAGCAGGCGGACAGGGCTCGATGGCTACACCTTC CASRRTGLDGYTF
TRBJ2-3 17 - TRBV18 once TGTGCCAGCTCACCAAAGAAAGGCACTAGTGGTCCAGATACGCAGTATTTT CASSPKKGTSGPDTQYF
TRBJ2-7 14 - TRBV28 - TGTGCCAGCACCCCCGGCACTAGAACCTACGAGCAGTACTTC CASTPGTRTYEQYF
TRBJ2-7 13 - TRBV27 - TGTGCCAGCAGCTTGAGCGGAATCTACGAGCAGTACTTC CASSLSGIYEQYF
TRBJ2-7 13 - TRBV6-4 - TGTGCCAGCAGTGGAGTTCTCGGTGGCGAGCAGTACTTC CASSGVLGGEQYF
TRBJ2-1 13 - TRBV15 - TGTGCCACCAGCATGGCTGGCCGGAATGAGCAGTTCTTC CATSMAGRNEQFF
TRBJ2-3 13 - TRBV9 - TGTGCCAGCACTGGGGTTAGGGCAGATACGCAGTATTTT CASTGVRADTQYF
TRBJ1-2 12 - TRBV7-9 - TGTGCCAGCAGCTTAGAGCTCTATGGCTACACCTTC CASSLELYGYTF
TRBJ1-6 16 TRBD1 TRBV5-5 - TGTGCCAGCAGCTTGGCTGGACAGGGGTCTCGCTCACCCCTCCACTTT CASSLAGQGSRSPLHF
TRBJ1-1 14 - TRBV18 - TGTGCCAGCTCACCATACAGGGAGGGGACTGAAGCTTTCTTT CASSPYREGTEAFF
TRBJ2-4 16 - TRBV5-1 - TGCGCCAGCAGCTCAGACAGTAACCTAGCCAAAAACATTCAGTACTTC CASSSDSNLAKNIQYF
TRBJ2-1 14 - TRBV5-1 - TGCGCCAGCAGCGTTCCGGGACTCCTCCCTGAGCAGTTCTTC CASSVPGLLPEQFF
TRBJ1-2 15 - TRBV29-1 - TGCAGCGTTGAAGGTCTTCCGGACGGCAACTATGGCTACACCTTC CSVEGLPDGNYGYTF
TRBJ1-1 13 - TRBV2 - TGTGCCAGCACTAAACAGGGGAACACTGAAGCTTTCTTT CASTKQGNTEAFF
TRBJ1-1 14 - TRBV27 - TGTGCCAGCAGTTTTAGTCTGGCGAACACTGAAGCTTTCTTT CASSFSLANTEAFF
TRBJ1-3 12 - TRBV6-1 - TGTGCCAGCAGTGACCGGGGGAACGCCATATATTTT CASSDRGNAIYF